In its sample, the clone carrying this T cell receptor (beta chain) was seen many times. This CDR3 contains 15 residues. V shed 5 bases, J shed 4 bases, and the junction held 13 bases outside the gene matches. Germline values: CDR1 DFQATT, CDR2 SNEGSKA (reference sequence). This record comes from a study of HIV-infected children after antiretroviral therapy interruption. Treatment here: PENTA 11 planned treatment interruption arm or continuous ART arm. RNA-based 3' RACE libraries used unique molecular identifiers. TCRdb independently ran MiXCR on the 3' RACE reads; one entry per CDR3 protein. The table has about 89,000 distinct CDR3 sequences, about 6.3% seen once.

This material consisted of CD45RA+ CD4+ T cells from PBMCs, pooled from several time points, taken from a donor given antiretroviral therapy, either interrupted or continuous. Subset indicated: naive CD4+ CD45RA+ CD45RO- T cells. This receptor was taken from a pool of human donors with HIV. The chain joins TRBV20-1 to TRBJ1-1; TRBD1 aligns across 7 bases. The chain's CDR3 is CSAGGPGQTFTEAFF. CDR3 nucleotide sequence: TGCAGTGCTGGGGGGCCGGGACAGACCTTCACTGAAGCTTTCTTT.